The clone carrying this T cell receptor beta chain was seen a single time. Its antigen is not identified. This entry is derived from a study of OX40 agonist ivuxolimab in advanced cancers. Whole-study findings and limits: Expanded peripheral T-cell antigen specificity went undetermined.

Measured with immunoSEQ multiplex PCR; TCRdb has only the in-frame clones, and not every one. The table lists around 65,000 clones, 91% of them singletons. Trimming took 4 bases from V and 2 from J, leaving 5 bases between them. This CDR3 has 12 amino acids. Germline values: CDR1 SGHRS, CDR2 YFSETQ. Specimen: CD4+ or CD8+ T cells sorted from blood, collected in a trial of the OX40 agonist ivuxolimab. This clonotype originated in an adult with an advanced solid tumor such as melanoma, head and neck, liver or kidney cancer. The rearrangement joins TRBV5-1 to TRBJ2-3; no reliable D call. The CDR3 reads CASSLPTDTQYF. The CDR3 DNA follows: TGCGCCAGCAGCCTTCCCACAGATACGCAGTATTTT.